This TCR beta chain was profiled in a study of T cells in Graves' hyperthyroidism and ophthalmopathy. Study results and caveats: Ophthalmopathy cases were set apart from stable hyperthyroidism by a 13 V-J model.

TCR beta CDR3 region amplification was performed from RNA transcripts. With the HTBI primer set, the TCR CDR3 went through a first round of RT-PCR. MiXCR was run by TCRdb on the multiplex PCR reads, yielding one entry per CDR3 protein. The table lists approximately 620,000 distinct CDR3 sequences, approximately 15% of them singletons. Aged 18 to 65, the patients had hyperthyroidism that was newly diagnosed and had lasted under 2 months. Uncontrolled infections, other autoimmune diseases, pregnancy or lactation led to exclusion of patients. For the diagnoses, clinical symptoms, serum thyroxine and TRAb, thyroid ultrasound and orbital computed tomography were used. The CDR3 has 14 residues. The junction had 1 base not matched to a gene; V was cut back by 2 bases and J by 1 base. Germline V gives CDR1 MNHEY, CDR2 SMNVEV (reference sequence). This clonotype was seen repeatedly, ten times or more. Its antigen is as yet unknown.

The sequenced sample was blood. This clonotype was sampled from a woman aged 25 to 39 with Graves' hyperthyroidism that later progressed to Graves' ophthalmopathy. The chain recombines TRBV27 with TRBJ1-1; 7 nucleotides agree with TRBD1. CDR3 nucleotides: TGTGCCAGCAGTTTAGGGACAGAGAACACTGAAGCTTTCTTT. This encodes CASSLGTENTEAFF.